This TCR beta chain comes out of a study of blood T cell repertoires in COVID-19. Turning to the study itself: The samples span acute and convalescent COVID-19 from the United States, Italy and Spain.

Sequenced by immunoSEQ multiplex PCR; TCRdb stores in-frame clones only, minus some. The table records a few hundred thousand clones, about 88% of them present only once. Germline V gene lookup returns CDR1 ENHRY and CDR2 SYGVKD. V shed 7 bases and J 7 bases; nucleotides not matched to a gene: 5. CDR3 length: 13 residues. The sequence came from an older man with acute or convalescent COVID-19. Sequenced input: peripheral blood. The chain uses TRBV10-3 and TRBJ1-5; 9 bases agree with TRBD1. In nucleotides, the CDR3 is TGTGCCATCAATCAGGACAGGGGACAGCCCCAGCATTTT. Amino acid sequence: CAINQDRGQPQHF.